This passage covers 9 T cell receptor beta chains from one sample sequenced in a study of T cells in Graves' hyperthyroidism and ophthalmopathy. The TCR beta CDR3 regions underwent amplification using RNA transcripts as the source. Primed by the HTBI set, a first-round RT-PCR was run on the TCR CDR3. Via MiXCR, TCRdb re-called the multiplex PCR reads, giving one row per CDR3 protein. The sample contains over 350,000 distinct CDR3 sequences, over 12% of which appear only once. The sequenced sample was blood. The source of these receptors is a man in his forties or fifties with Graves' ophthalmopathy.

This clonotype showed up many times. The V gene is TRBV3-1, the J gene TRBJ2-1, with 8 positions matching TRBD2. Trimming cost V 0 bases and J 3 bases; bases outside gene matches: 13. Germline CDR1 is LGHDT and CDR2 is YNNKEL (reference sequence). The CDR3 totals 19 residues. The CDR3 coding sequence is TGTGCCAGCAGCCAAGATAGACAGCGGGAGAACGGTCTCTACAATGAGCAGTTCTTC. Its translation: CASSQDRQRENGLYNEQFF.

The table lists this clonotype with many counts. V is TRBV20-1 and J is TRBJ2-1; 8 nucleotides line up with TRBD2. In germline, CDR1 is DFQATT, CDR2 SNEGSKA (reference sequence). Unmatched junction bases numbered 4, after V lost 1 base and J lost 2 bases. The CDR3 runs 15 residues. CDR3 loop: CSARVGRGAYNEQFF. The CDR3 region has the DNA TGCAGTGCTAGAGTCGGGAGGGGGGCCTACAATGAGCAGTTCTTC.

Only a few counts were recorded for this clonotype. CDR3 loop: CASSSGDRLSEQYF. CDR3 coding DNA: TGCGCCAGCAGCTCAGGGGACAGGTTGAGTGAGCAGTACTTC. V is TRBV5-1 and J is TRBJ2-7; TRBD1 agrees at 8 bases. Germline-derived CDR1 and CDR2 are SGHRS and YFSETQ. J was trimmed by 7 bases and V by 3 bases; bases with no gene match: 9. The CDR3 loop spans 14 amino acids.

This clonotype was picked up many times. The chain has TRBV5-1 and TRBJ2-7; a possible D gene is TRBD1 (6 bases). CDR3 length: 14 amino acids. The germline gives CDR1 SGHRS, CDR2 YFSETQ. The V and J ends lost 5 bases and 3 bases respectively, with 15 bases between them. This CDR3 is CASRSPGHSYEQYF. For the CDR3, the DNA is TGCGCCAGCAGGTCGCCGGGACACAGCTACGAGCAGTACTTC.

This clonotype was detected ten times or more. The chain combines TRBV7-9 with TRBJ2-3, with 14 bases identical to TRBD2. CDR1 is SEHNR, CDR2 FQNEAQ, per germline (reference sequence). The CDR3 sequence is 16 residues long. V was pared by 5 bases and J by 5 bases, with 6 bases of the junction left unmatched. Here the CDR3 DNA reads TGTGCCAGCAGCACGACTAGCGGGAGGGCCGTAGATACGCAGTATTTT. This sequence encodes CASSTTSGRAVDTQYF.

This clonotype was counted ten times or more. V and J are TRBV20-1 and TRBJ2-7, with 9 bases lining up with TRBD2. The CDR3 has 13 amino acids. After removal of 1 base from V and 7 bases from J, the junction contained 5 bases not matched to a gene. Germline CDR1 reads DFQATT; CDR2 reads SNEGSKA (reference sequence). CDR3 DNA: TGCAGTGCTAGAGCCGGGACTAGCCGGGAGCAGTACTTC. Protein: CSARAGTSREQYF.

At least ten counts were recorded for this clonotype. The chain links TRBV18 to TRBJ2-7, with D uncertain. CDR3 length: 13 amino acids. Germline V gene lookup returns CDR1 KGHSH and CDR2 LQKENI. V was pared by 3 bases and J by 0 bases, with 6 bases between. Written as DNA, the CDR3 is TGTGCCAGCTCACCGGAGAGCTCCTACGAGCAGTACTTC. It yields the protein CASSPESSYEQYF.

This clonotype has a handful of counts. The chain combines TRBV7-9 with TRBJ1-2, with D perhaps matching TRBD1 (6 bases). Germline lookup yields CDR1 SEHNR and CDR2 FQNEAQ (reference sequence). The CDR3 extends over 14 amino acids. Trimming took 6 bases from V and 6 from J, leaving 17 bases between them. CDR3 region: CASSLRPGADGYTF. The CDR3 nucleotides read TGTGCCAGCAGTCTTCGCCCGGGGGCGGATGGCTACACCTTC.

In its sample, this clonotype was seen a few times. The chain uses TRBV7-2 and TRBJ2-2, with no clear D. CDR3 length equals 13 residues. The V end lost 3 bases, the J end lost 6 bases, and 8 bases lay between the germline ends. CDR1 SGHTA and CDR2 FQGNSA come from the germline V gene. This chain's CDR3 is CASSFEVPGELFF. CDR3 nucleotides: TGTGCCAGCAGCTTCGAGGTCCCCGGGGAGCTGTTTTTT.